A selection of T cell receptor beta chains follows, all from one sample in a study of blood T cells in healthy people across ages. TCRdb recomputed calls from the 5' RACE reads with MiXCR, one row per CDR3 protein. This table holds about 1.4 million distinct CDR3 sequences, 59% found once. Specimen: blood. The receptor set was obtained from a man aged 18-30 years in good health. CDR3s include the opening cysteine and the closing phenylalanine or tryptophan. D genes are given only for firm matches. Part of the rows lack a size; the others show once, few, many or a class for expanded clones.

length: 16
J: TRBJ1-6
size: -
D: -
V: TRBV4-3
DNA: TGCGCCAGCAGCCAAGATGTGGGCTCCTATAATTCACCCCTCCACTTT
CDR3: CASSQDVGSYNSPLHF

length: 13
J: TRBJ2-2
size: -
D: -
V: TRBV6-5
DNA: TGTGCCAGAAGTGACCTTAACACCGGGGAGCTGTTTTTT
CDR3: CARSDLNTGELFF

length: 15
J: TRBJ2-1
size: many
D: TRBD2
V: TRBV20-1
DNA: TGCAGTGCTATTCTAACGGGGGGACTCTACAATGAGCAGTTCTTC
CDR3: CSAILTGGLYNEQFF

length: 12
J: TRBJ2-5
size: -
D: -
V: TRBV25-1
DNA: TGTGCCAGCAGCCCCCCATTGGCGACCCAGTACTTC
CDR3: CASSPPLATQYF

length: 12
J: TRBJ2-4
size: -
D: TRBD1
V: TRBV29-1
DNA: TGCAGCGCCGGACAGGAACGGAACATTCAGTACTTC
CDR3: CSAGQERNIQYF

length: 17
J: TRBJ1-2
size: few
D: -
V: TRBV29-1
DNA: TGCAGCGTTGAAGACGACGACAGCGCCCAGGGTGGCTATGGCTACACCTTC
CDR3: CSVEDDDSAQGGYGYTF

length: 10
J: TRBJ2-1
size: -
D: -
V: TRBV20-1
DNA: TGCAGTGCTTGGGACAATGAGCAGTTCTTC
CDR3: CSAWDNEQFF

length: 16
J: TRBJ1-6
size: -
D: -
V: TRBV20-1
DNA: TGCAGTGCTGGAGATCCCGGAAGCTCCTATAATTCACCCCTCCACTTT
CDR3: CSAGDPGSSYNSPLHF

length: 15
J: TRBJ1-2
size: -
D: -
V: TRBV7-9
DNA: TGTGCCAGCAGCTTTGTGGCAGGGGAGGACTATGGCTACACCTTC
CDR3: CASSFVAGEDYGYTF

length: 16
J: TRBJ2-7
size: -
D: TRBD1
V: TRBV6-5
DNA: TGTGCCAGCAGCCGAAGTGCCGGGACAGGATACGACGAGCAGTACTTC
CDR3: CASSRSAGTGYDEQYF

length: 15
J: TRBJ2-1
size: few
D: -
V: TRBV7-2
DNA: TGTGCCAGCTCTTCCGACTCGGGACGTTACAATGAGCAGTTCTTC
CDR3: CASSSDSGRYNEQFF

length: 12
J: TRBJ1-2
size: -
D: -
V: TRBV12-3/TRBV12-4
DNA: TGTGCCTTGGACCGATCTAACTATGGCTACACCTTC
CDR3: CALDRSNYGYTF

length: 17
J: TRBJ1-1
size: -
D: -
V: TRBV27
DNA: TGTGCCAGCAGTTTAGGCGGGCCCCTGGGGCCGAACACTGAAGCTTTCTTT
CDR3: CASSLGGPLGPNTEAFF

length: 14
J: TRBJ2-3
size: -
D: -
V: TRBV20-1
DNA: TGCAGTGCTAGAGATCGGGGACGCACAGATACGCAGTATTTT
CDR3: CSARDRGRTDTQYF

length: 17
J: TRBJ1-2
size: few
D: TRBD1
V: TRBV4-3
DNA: TGCGCCAGCAGCCATGCCATCGGGGGGACAGGGGATTATGGCTACACCTTC
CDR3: CASSHAIGGTGDYGYTF

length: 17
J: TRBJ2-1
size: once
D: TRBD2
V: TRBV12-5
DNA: TGTGCTAGTGGTTTTCCTCTAGCGGGAGGTCCGAGGAATGAGCAGTTCTTC
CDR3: CASGFPLAGGPRNEQFF

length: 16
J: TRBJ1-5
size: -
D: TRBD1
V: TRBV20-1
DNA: TGCAGTGCACCAGAGGCAGGGGGCAGGCGGGATCAGCCCCAGCATTTT
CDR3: CSAPEAGGRRDQPQHF

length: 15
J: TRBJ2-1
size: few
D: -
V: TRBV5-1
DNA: TGCGCCAGCAGCTTTCCCGCAGGGGACGGGAGTGAGCAGTTCTTC
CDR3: CASSFPAGDGSEQFF

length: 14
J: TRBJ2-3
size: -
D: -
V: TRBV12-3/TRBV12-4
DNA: TGTGCCAGCAGCCTCCTACTTGGATCAGATACGCAGTATTTT
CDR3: CASSLLLGSDTQYF

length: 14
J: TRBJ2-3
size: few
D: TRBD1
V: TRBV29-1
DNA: TGCAGCGTTGAGGAGACAGGGGGCATGGATACGCAGTATTTT
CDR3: CSVEETGGMDTQYF

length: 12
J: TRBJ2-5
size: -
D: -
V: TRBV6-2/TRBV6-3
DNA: TGTGCCAGCAGTTGGGGAAAGCCAGAGCAGTACTTC
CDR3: CASSWGKPEQYF

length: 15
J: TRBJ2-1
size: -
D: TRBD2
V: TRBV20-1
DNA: TGCAGTGCCCGGACTAGCGGGAACCCCTACAATGAGCAGTTCTTC
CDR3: CSARTSGNPYNEQFF

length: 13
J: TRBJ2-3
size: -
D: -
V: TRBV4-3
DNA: TGCGCCAGCAGCCAAGAAGCTTGGTACCGGGTGTATTTT
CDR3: CASSQEAWYRVYF

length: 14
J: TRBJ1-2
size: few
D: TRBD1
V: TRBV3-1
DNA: TGTGCCAGCAGCCAGGAGGGGGCTGGTGATGGCTACACCTTC
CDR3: CASSQEGAGDGYTF

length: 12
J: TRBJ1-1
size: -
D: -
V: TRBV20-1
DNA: TGTAGTGCCACGGGGAGGAACACTGAAGCTTTCTTT
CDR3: CSATGRNTEAFF

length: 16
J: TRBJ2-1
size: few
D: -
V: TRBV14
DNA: TGTGCCAGCAGCCAAATCGGACTAACCAACTACAATGAGCAGTTCTTC
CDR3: CASSQIGLTNYNEQFF

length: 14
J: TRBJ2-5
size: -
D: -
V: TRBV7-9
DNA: TGTGCCAGTGCACGTAGGATCGGGAAAGAGACCCAGTACTTC
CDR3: CASARRIGKETQYF

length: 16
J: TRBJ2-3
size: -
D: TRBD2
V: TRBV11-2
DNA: TGTGCCAGCAGCACCGACTGGCGGGGGGGCGGAGATACGCAGTATTTT
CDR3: CASSTDWRGGGDTQYF

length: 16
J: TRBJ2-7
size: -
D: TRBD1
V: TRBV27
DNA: TGTGCCAGCAGTGAGTCGGGACAGGGGATTTCATACGAGCAGTACTTC
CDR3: CASSESGQGISYEQYF